These 15 T cell receptor beta chains were all obtained from the same sample, sequenced in a study of shared clonotypes between healthy human individuals. Profiled with immunoSEQ multiplex PCR; TCRdb holds only in-frame clones, not every one. The sample consists of 400,000 or so clones, around 96% of them appearing once. The source material was memory CD8+ T cells sorted from blood. Specified subset: CD45RO+ cells pooled with CCR7-negative TemRA cells. The source is a man aged 25 to 40 in good health.

The gene calls are TRBV5-1 and TRBJ2-3; a possible D gene is TRBD2 (5 bases). Germline-derived CDR1 and CDR2 are SGHRS and YFSETQ. Trimming took 2 bases from V and 2 from J, leaving 15 bases between them. The CDR3 sequence is 16 residues long. The CDR3 sequence is CASSFGSLSATDTQYF. The CDR3 DNA reads as TGCGCCAGCAGCTTCGGTTCGCTTAGCGCCACAGATACGCAGTATTTT.

The chain has TRBV27 and TRBJ1-4; D not resolved. Trimming cost V 4 bases and J 0 bases, with 12 bases left between them. Per germline, CDR1 MNHEY and CDR2 SMNVEV (reference sequence). This CDR3 comprises 16 residues. CDR3: CASSSHGYATNEKLFF. CDR3 nucleotides: TGTGCCAGCAGTTCTCACGGCTATGCAACTAATGAAAAACTGTTTTTT.

The chain carries TRBV29-1 and TRBJ2-1, with TRBD1 matching 7 bases. The CDR3 consists of 12 residues. J was trimmed by 10 bases and V by 6 bases; bases with no gene match: 9. CDR1 SQVTM and CDR2 ANQGSEA come from the germline V gene. In DNA form, the CDR3 reads TGCAGCGTACCCGACAGGGTAAGGGAGCAGTTCTTC. Encoded protein: CSVPDRVREQFF.

The chain employs TRBV7-9 and TRBJ1-5; D remains ambiguous. Germline lookup yields CDR1 SEHNR and CDR2 FQNEAQ (reference sequence). CDR3 length: 14 residues. Deletions cut 2 bases from V and 3 bases from J, with 8 bases between. The CDR3: CASSLNGYNQPQHF. CDR3 DNA sequence: TGTGCCAGCAGCTTAAACGGATACAATCAGCCCCAGCATTTT. Drawing the rest from reference TRBV7-9 and TRBJ1-5, the complete variable domain is DTGVSQNPRHKITKRGQNVTFRCDPISEHNRLYWYRQTLGQGPEFLTYFQNEAQLEKSRLLSDRFSAERPKGSFSTLEIQRTEQGDSAMYLCASSLNGYNQPQHFGDGTRLSIL.

This clone was observed once. The chain links TRBV29-1 to TRBJ2-3; 9 bases agree with TRBD2. V was pared by 1 base and J by 5 bases, with 10 bases of the junction left unmatched. Germline V gives CDR1 SQVTM, CDR2 ANQGSEA. The CDR3 has 16 amino acids. Here the CDR3 DNA reads TGCAGCGTTGAAGTTACCCTAGCGGGAAGGGGAGATACGCAGTATTTT. It yields the protein CSVEVTLAGRGDTQYF.

CDR3 sequence (DNA): TGTGCCAGCAGTTACGGGCAGCCTCCCTACGAGCAGTACTTC. Its protein is CASSYGQPPYEQYF. This chain uses TRBV28 with TRBJ2-7; D not certain. The CDR3 has 14 residues. From germline, CDR1 is MDHEN and CDR2 SYDVKM. Trimming left V 4 bases short and J 2 bases short, with 12 bases between.

The chain joins TRBV5-1 to TRBJ2-7; 8 bases fit TRBD1. The V gene end was trimmed by 4 bases and the J gene end by 4 bases; junction bases not matched to a gene: 10. CDR1 and CDR2 from the germline V gene are SGHRS and YFSETQ. The CDR3 sequence is 15 residues long. CDR3 residues: CASSLTGQGPYEQYF. CDR3 in DNA: TGCGCCAGCAGCCTAACCGGACAGGGCCCTTACGAGCAGTACTTC.

The CDR3 DNA follows: TGTGCCAGTAGTACCGGGGGCTCTGGGGCCAACGTCCTGACTTTC. This gives the protein CASSTGGSGANVLTF. The chain joins TRBV19 to TRBJ2-6; D perhaps matches TRBD2 (6 bases). The CDR3 runs 15 residues. V shed 4 bases and J shed 0 bases, with 7 bases lying between them. Germline lookup yields CDR1 LNHDA and CDR2 SQIVND (reference sequence).

This chain links TRBV11-3 with TRBJ2-1, with D tentatively TRBD1 (6 bases). Between the trimmed V and J ends, which lost 2 bases and 5 bases, there was a span of 7 bases. The CDR3 is made up of 13 amino acids. CDR1 and CDR2 (germline): SGHNT, YENEEA. CDR3 sequence: CASSLNRDNEQFF. The CDR3 bases are TGTGCCAGCAGCTTAAACAGGGACAATGAGCAGTTCTTC.

This sequence joins TRBV6-6 and TRBJ2-1, with TRBD2 matching 11 bases. The germline CDR1 and CDR2 sequences are MNHNY and SVGAGI (reference sequence). CDR3 length: 14 amino acids. Losses at the gene ends were 6 bases for V and 4 bases for J; bases not matched to a gene: 2. CDR3 amino acids: CASRLAGDYNEQFF. The CDR3 coding sequence is TGTGCCAGCAGACTAGCGGGAGATTACAATGAGCAGTTCTTC.

V and J are TRBV30 and TRBJ2-1; D tentatively reads TRBD1 or TRBD2 (6 bases each). The CDR3 has 13 amino acids. V lost 8 bases, J lost 0 bases, and 11 bases lay in between. CDR1 and CDR2 (germline): GTSNPN, SVGIG (reference sequence). The CDR3 DNA sequence: TGTGCCGGGGGGCAAAGCTCCTACAATGAGCAGTTCTTC. It encodes CAGGQSSYNEQFF.

The rearrangement uses TRBV10-2 and TRBJ2-1; no firm D call. Trimming took 5 bases from V and 0 from J, leaving 20 bases between them. The CDR3 runs 18 residues. CDR1 WSHSY and CDR2 SAAADI come from the germline V gene. CDR3 sequence reads: CASSLDVSRQNSYNEQFF. The CDR3 region has the DNA TGCGCCAGCAGTTTGGACGTATCTAGGCAGAACTCCTACAATGAGCAGTTCTTC.

The chain links TRBV27 to TRBJ1-2; TRBD1 is a possible D gene (6 bases). The CDR3 length is 13 residues. Trimming pared 3 bases from V and 7 bases from J, leaving 12 bases between. In germline, CDR1 is MNHEY, CDR2 SMNVEV (reference sequence). The CDR3 is CASSLIPTGGYTF. The CDR3 DNA is TGTGCCAGCAGTTTGATCCCGACAGGTGGCTACACCTTC.

The V gene is TRBV9, the J gene TRBJ2-7; D remains ambiguous. CDR1 is SGDLS, CDR2 YYNGEE, per germline. Trimming shortened V by 0 bases and J by 0 bases, and 7 bases separated the two germline ends. The CDR3 loop spans 14 amino acids. As DNA, the CDR3 is TGTGCCAGCAGCGTAGGAGTAAGCTCCTACGAGCAGTACTTC. Amino acids: CASSVGVSSYEQYF.

For this clone: The sample contains more than one DNA sequence encoding this CDR3. The chain uses TRBV2 and TRBJ2-1, with 10 bases lining up with TRBD2. Germline CDR1 and CDR2: SNHLY and FYNNEI. J was trimmed by 0 bases and V by 4 bases; bases with no gene match: 0. This CDR3 spans 15 amino acids. CDR3 sequence reads: CASSGTSGSYNEQFF. The CDR3 DNA follows: TGTGCCAGCAGTGGGACTAGCGGCTCCTACAATGAGCAGTTCTTC.